Below are 14 T cell receptor beta chains sequenced from a single sample in a study of T cell responses to AZD1222 COVID-19 vaccine. The assay was immunoSEQ multiplex PCR, and TCRdb's table has in-frame clones only and misses some. In the table there are over 150,000 clones, just over 90% of which are singletons. Sequenced here: peripheral blood, sampled on day 0 of AZD1222 vaccination. The source of these receptors is an adult in good health.

This chain uses TRBV5-6 with TRBJ1-2, with TRBD1 matching 9 bases. The CDR3 covers 15 residues. CDR1 is SGHDT and CDR2 is YYEEEE in the germline V gene. V lost 4 bases, J lost 2 bases, and 6 bases stayed unmatched. The CDR3 spells CASSSYGQGNYGYTF. The CDR3 bases are TGTGCCAGCAGCAGTTACGGACAGGGGAACTATGGCTACACCTTC. The full variable domain, in which reference TRBV5-6 and TRBJ1-2 provide the parts outside the CDR3, is DAGVTQSPTHLIKTRGQQVTLRCSPKSGHDTVSWYQQALGQGPQFIFQYYEEEERQRGNFPDRFSGHQFPNYSSELNVNALLLGDSALYLCASSSYGQGNYGYTFGSGTRLTVV.

V is TRBV30 and J is TRBJ1-2; maybe TRBD1 (6 bases). The CDR3 runs to 12 residues. Trimming pared 1 base from V and 4 bases from J, leaving 7 bases between. Germline loops: CDR1 GTSNPN, CDR2 SVGIG (reference sequence). The CDR3 DNA follows: TGTGCCTGGAGTGCCAGGGGCTATGGCTACACCTTC. Amino acids: CAWSARGYGYTF.

The genes are TRBV4-1 and TRBJ2-7; D is ambiguous. Germline assignment: CDR1 MGHRA and CDR2 YSYEKL. The CDR3 is made up of 15 amino acids. V dropped 1 base and J dropped 3 bases, with 13 bases sitting between them. The CDR3 bases are TGCGCCAGCAGCCAAGCATCGGACGTACGCTACGAGCAGTACTTC. It translates to CASSQASDVRYEQYF.

In its sample, this clone was seen many times. V usage is TRBV9 and J usage is TRBJ1-6; no clear D. Per the germline V gene, CDR1 is SGDLS and CDR2 is YYNGEE. CDR3 length equals 17 residues. The V and J ends lost 0 bases and 5 bases respectively, with 15 bases between them. The CDR3 DNA sequence: TGTGCCAGCAGCGTAGACTCAGGAGAAGTCAATAATTCACCCCTCCACTTT. Encoded protein: CASSVDSGEVNNSPLHF.

The chain couples TRBV5-4 to TRBJ2-1, with D unclear. The CDR3 length is 15 residues. CDR1 and CDR2 (germline): SGHNT, YYREEE (reference sequence). Trimming left V 4 bases short and J 1 base short, with 12 bases between. In DNA form, the CDR3 reads TGTGCCAGCAGCCGGGCGTCACAGTCCTACAATGAGCAGTTCTTC. Its protein is CASSRASQSYNEQFF. The full variable domain, completed using reference TRBV5-4 and TRBJ2-1, is ETGVTQSPTHLIKTRGQQVTLRCSSQSGHNTVSWYQQALGQGPQFIFQYYREEENGRGNFPPRFSGLQFPNYSSELNVNALELDDSALYLCASSRASQSYNEQFFGPGTRLTVL.

This sequence joins TRBV6-5 and TRBJ2-2, with D tentatively TRBD2 (6 bases). The ends were cut back, 6 bases at V and 5 bases at J, with 16 bases in the middle. The germline V gene has CDR1 MNHEY and CDR2 SVGAGI. The CDR3 has 15 residues. The CDR3 coding sequence is TGTGCCAGCAGAGGAGGGACCCAGGAAACCGGGGAGCTGTTTTTT. Its translation is CASRGGTQETGELFF.

The chain carries TRBV27 and TRBJ2-5, with unresolved D. Germline assignment: CDR1 MNHEY and CDR2 SMNVEV (reference sequence). This CDR3 has 14 residues. V gave up 3 bases and J gave up 1 base, with 9 bases separating them. CDR3 protein: CASSLRQTQETQYF. CDR3 DNA sequence: TGTGCCAGCAGTTTGCGGCAGACCCAAGAGACCCAGTACTTC.

V is TRBV9 and J is TRBJ2-2, with TRBD1 identical over 12 bases. With 3 bases clipped from V and 4 bases from J, the junction kept 10 bases outside the gene matches. The CDR3 totals 18 residues. Germline-derived CDR1 and CDR2 are SGDLS and YYNGEE. CDR3 sequence (DNA): TGTGCCAGCAGCGCCCGGGGACAGGGGGCGATCGGCACCGGGGAGCTGTTTTTT. This encodes CASSARGQGAIGTGELFF. Supplemented by reference TRBV9 and TRBJ2-2, the full variable domain reads DSGVTQTPKHLITATGQRVTLRCSPRSGDLSVYWYQQSLDQGLQFLIQYYNGEERAKGNILERFSAQQFPDLHSELNLSSLELGDSALYFCASSARGQGAIGTGELFFGEGSRLTVL.

The chain uses TRBV3-1 (or the pseudogene TRBV3-2) and TRBJ1-4; D unresolved. The germline V and J ends were trimmed by 3 bases and 2 bases, with 13 bases remaining between them. This CDR3 comprises 16 residues. CDR1 is LGHDT and CDR2 is YNNKEL in the germline V gene (reference sequence). This CDR3 reads CASSHRTVGTNEKLFF. The CDR3 region has the DNA TGTGCCAGCAGCCACCGAACAGTAGGGACTAATGAAAAACTGTTTTTT.

In its sample, this clone was seen once. The chain employs TRBV12-3 or TRBV12-4 and TRBJ2-7; possible D gene TRBD2, 5 bases. CDR3 length equals 11 residues. V was clipped by 6 bases and J by 9 bases, with 12 bases between them. For the CDR3, the DNA is TGTGCCAGCAGCACCGCGGGCCGGCAGTACTTC. It yields the protein CASSTAGRQYF.

This clone was seen a single time. The J gene is TRBJ2-3, the V gene TRBV3-1 (or the pseudogene TRBV3-2); 10 bases map to TRBD1. The germline V gene has CDR1 LGHDT and CDR2 YNNKEL (reference sequence). The J segment lost 3 bases and the V segment lost 4 bases, leaving 1 base of the junction unmatched. This CDR3 spans 14 amino acids. The CDR3 here is CASSRDRGTDTQYF. In DNA form, the CDR3 reads TGTGCCAGCAGCCGGGACAGGGGAACAGATACGCAGTATTTT.

This clone was counted only a few times. The chain is built from TRBV5-6 and TRBJ1-1, with TRBD1 identical over 8 bases. The CDR3 runs 16 residues. The V gene's germline CDR1 is SGHDT and CDR2 YYEEEE. V lost 4 bases and J lost 4; bases outside the gene matches: 12. The CDR3 spells CASSPGVIQGGTEAFF. DNA of the CDR3: TGTGCCAGCAGCCCGGGGGTTATACAGGGGGGCACTGAAGCTTTCTTT. The whole variable domain, remainder taken from reference TRBV5-6 and TRBJ1-1, is DAGVTQSPTHLIKTRGQQVTLRCSPKSGHDTVSWYQQALGQGPQFIFQYYEEEERQRGNFPDRFSGHQFPNYSSELNVNALLLGDSALYLCASSPGVIQGGTEAFFGQGTRLTVV.

The chain is built from TRBV7-2 and TRBJ1-6; 9 bases fit TRBD1. V shed 3 bases, J shed 10 bases, and the junction held 13 bases outside the gene matches. The CDR3 spans 17 residues. Germline loops: CDR1 SGHTA, CDR2 FQGNSA. The CDR3 loop is CASSLTGGIGIGSPLHF. The DNA for the CDR3 is TGTGCCAGCAGCTTGACAGGGGGGATAGGGATCGGATCACCCCTCCACTTT.

The chain joins TRBV5-1 to TRBJ1-4, with D perhaps TRBD1 (6 bases). The CDR3 sequence is 18 residues long. Trimming removed 2 bases at V and 0 bases at J, with 17 bases between. The germline CDR1 and CDR2 sequences are SGHRS and YFSETQ. The CDR3: CASSFKQGPLTTNEKLFF. The CDR3, as DNA: TGCGCCAGCAGCTTCAAACAGGGCCCTCTTACAACTAATGAAAAACTGTTTTTT.